A selection of T cell receptor beta chains follows, all from one sample in a study of STAT5B mutations in CD4+ large granular lymphocyte leukemia. TCRdb keeps only in-frame clones here, not all; method: immunoSEQ multiplex PCR. The repertoire consists of roughly 30,000 clones, with less than 80% occurring once and the leading ten covering around 1.1%. Source material: CD4+ T cells from blood buffy coats. These receptors all stem from a human donor in good health. The CDR3 runs from the conserved cysteine through the conserved F or W. A D gene is named only where the DNA matches it firmly. The size of a clone is reported for some rows only, either as once, few or many, or as a class for expanded clones.

D gene: -; J gene: TRBJ1-1; clone size: -; V gene: TRBV29-1; CDR3 DNA: TGCAGCGTTGGAGTGGGGGCACCGCAGTCGAAAGCTTTCTTT; CDR3 protein: CSVGVGAPQSKAFF
D gene: -; J gene: TRBJ2-7; clone size: -; V gene: TRBV19; CDR3 DNA: TGTGCCAGTAGTCCCATCCGGGGCTACGAGCAGTACTTC; CDR3 protein: CASSPIRGYEQYF
D gene: TRBD1; J gene: TRBJ1-3; clone size: once; V gene: TRBV28; CDR3 DNA: TGTGCCAGCAGGTTCAGGAAGACAGGGTTTTCTTACACCATATATTTT; CDR3 protein: CASRFRKTGFSYTIYF
D gene: TRBD1; J gene: TRBJ1-2; clone size: -; V gene: TRBV5-6; CDR3 DNA: TGTGCCAGCAGCACGAGTGGGGCAGGGGGCGCTGGCTACACCTTC; CDR3 protein: CASSTSGAGGAGYTF
D gene: TRBD2; J gene: TRBJ2-2; clone size: -; V gene: TRBV13; CDR3 DNA: TGTGCCAGCAGCTTCCAAAGACTAGCGGGAGAAGTTGGGGAGCTGTTTTTT; CDR3 protein: CASSFQRLAGEVGELFF
D gene: TRBD1; J gene: TRBJ1-5; clone size: -; V gene: TRBV10-3; CDR3 DNA: TGTGCCATCAGCCCCAGGGGGGGGAATCAGCCCCAGCATTTT; CDR3 protein: CAISPRGGNQPQHF
D gene: -; J gene: TRBJ1-1; clone size: -; V gene: TRBV4-2; CDR3 DNA: TGTGCCAGCAGCCAAGATCCCATCCGGACCGTGAACACTGAAGCTTTCTTT; CDR3 protein: CASSQDPIRTVNTEAFF
D gene: -; J gene: TRBJ1-4; clone size: -; V gene: TRBV11-2; CDR3 DNA: TGTGCCAGCAGCTTACTAAGGTCGGCTAATGAAAAACTGTTTTTT; CDR3 protein: CASSLLRSANEKLFF
D gene: -; J gene: TRBJ1-2; clone size: -; V gene: TRBV5-6; CDR3 DNA: TGTGCCAGCAGCGGGGGCAGAGGGGTGGGCTATGGCTACACCTTC; CDR3 protein: CASSGGRGVGYGYTF
D gene: -; J gene: TRBJ2-5; clone size: -; V gene: TRBV28; CDR3 DNA: TGTGCCAGCTCCGGCGGACAAGAGACCCAGTACTTC; CDR3 protein: CASSGGQETQYF
D gene: TRBD1; J gene: TRBJ1-1; clone size: -; V gene: TRBV6-1; CDR3 DNA: TGTGCCAGCAGCCTTGCGCCAGGGGGGAACACTGAAGCTTTCTTT; CDR3 protein: CASSLAPGGNTEAFF
D gene: -; J gene: TRBJ1-2; clone size: few; V gene: TRBV29-1; CDR3 DNA: TGCAGCGTCGGAAGACAGGCCAACTATGGCTACACCTTC; CDR3 protein: CSVGRQANYGYTF
D gene: -; J gene: TRBJ1-1; clone size: -; V gene: TRBV7-2; CDR3 DNA: TGTGCCAGCAGCCCCGACTGGTCCAGTGCTGAAGCTTTCTTT; CDR3 protein: CASSPDWSSAEAFF
D gene: -; J gene: TRBJ2-5; clone size: -; V gene: TRBV19; CDR3 DNA: TGTGCCAGTAGTATGTATGGGGAAGAGACCCAGTACTTC; CDR3 protein: CASSMYGEETQYF
D gene: -; J gene: TRBJ1-2; clone size: -; V gene: TRBV2; CDR3 DNA: TGTGCCAGCAGTGTCCAGGGGAACAATGGCTACACCTTC; CDR3 protein: CASSVQGNNGYTF
D gene: -; J gene: TRBJ2-2; clone size: -; V gene: TRBV27; CDR3 DNA: TGTGCCAGCAGGCCTAACAGGGCCGGCTACACCGGGGAGCTGTTTTTT; CDR3 protein: CASRPNRAGYTGELFF
D gene: -; J gene: TRBJ1-1; clone size: few; V gene: TRBV28; CDR3 DNA: TGTGCCAGCAGTTTACAGGGCCGGACAAACACTGAAGCTTTCTTT; CDR3 protein: CASSLQGRTNTEAFF
D gene: TRBD1; J gene: TRBJ1-1; clone size: few; V gene: TRBV7-9; CDR3 DNA: TGTGCCAGCAGCTTAACAGGGGGCAACACTGAAGCTTTCTTT; CDR3 protein: CASSLTGGNTEAFF
D gene: -; J gene: TRBJ1-5; clone size: -; V gene: TRBV7-2; CDR3 DNA: TGTGCCAGCAGCCCTCGGACAAATAGCAATCAGCCCCAGCATTTT; CDR3 protein: CASSPRTNSNQPQHF
D gene: -; J gene: TRBJ2-7; clone size: -; V gene: TRBV6-5; CDR3 DNA: TGTGCCAGCAGTCGGGGACTCTTGGGGGACGAGCAGTACTTC; CDR3 protein: CASSRGLLGDEQYF